A single TCR beta chain is shown here with its context. Assay used: immunoSEQ multiplex PCR; TCRdb lists only in-frame clones, some missing. The profile shows more than 15,000 clones, 70% to 90% of them singletons. These data come from a study of blood T cell repertoires in COVID-19. The CDR3 sequence is 15 residues long. The receptor was isolated from a man aged 35 to 55 with active COVID-19. J is TRBJ2-7 and V is TRBV21-1; the tabulated D call, TRBD1, remains unverified against the DNA. TRBV21-1 is a listed pseudogene. Sequencing was done on a sample of peripheral blood. CDR3 sequence reads: CASSNRQGLGFEQYF. CDR3 sequence (DNA): TGTGCCAGCAGCAACCGACAGGGGCTGGGGTTTGAGCAGTACTTC.